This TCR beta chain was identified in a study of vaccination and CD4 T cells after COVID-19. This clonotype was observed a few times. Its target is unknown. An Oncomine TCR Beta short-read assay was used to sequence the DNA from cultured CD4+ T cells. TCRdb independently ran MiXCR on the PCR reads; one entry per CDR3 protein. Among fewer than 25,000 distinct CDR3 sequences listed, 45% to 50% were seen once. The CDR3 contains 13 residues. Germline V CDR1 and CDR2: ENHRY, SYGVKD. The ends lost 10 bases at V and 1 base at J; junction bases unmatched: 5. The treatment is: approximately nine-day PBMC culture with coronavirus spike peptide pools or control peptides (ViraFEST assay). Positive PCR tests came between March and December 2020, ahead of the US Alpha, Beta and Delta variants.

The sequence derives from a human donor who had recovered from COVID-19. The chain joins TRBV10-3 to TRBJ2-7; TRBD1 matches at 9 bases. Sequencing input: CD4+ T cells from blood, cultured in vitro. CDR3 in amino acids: CATRDRVSYEQYF. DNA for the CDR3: TGTGCCACCAGGGACAGGGTTTCCTACGAGCAGTACTTC.